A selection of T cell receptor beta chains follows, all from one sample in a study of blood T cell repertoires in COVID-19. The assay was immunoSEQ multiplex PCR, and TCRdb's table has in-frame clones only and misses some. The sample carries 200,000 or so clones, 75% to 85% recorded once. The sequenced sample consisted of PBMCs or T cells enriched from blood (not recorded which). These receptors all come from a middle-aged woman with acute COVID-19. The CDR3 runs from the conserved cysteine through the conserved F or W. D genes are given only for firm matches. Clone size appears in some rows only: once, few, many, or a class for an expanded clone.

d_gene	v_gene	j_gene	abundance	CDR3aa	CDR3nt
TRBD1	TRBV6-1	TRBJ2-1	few	CASSENHRGPYNEQFF	TGTGCCAGCAGCGAAAACCACAGGGGGCCCTACAATGAGCAGTTCTTC
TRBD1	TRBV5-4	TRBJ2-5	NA	CASSDSGTAETQYF	TGTGCCAGCAGCGATTCCGGGACAGCGGAGACCCAGTACTTC
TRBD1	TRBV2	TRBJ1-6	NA	CASSGASGQRNSPLHF	TGTGCCAGCAGTGGAGCCTCGGGACAGCGGAATTCACCCCTCCACTTT
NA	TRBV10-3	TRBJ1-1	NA	CAISDGGMEAFF	TGTGCCATCAGTGATGGAGGGATGGAAGCTTTCTTT
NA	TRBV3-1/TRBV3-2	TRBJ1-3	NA	CASSQVWAPNYSGNTIYF	TGTGCCAGCAGCCAAGTATGGGCACCAAATTACTCTGGAAACACCATATATTTT
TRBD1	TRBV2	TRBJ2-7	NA	CASSGTVYEQYF	TGTGCCAGCTCCGGGACAGTCTACGAGCAGTACTTC
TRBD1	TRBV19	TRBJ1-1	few	CASKTTGGLNTEAFF	TGTGCCAGTAAAACGACAGGGGGCCTGAACACTGAAGCTTTCTTT
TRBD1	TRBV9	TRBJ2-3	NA	CASSARDRATDTQYF	TGTGCCAGCAGCGCCCGGGACAGGGCGACAGATACGCAGTATTTT
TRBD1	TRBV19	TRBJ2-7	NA	CASSIGTGAYEQYF	TGTGCCAGTAGTATCGGGACAGGGGCATACGAGCAGTACTTC
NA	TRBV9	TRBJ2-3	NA	CASSVGGITDTQYF	TGTGCCAGCAGCGTCGGGGGTATCACAGATACGCAGTATTTT
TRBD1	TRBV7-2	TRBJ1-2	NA	CASSSSRGAYGYTF	TGTGCCAGCAGCTCAAGCAGGGGGGCCTATGGCTACACCTTC
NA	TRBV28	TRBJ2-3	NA	CASSLVARQYF	TGTGCCAGCAGTTTGGTAGCGCGGCAGTATTTT
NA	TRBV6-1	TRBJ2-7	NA	CASSSGYPYEQYF	TGTGCCAGCAGTAGCGGATACCCCTACGAGCAGTACTTC
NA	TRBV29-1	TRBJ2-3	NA	CSVEALTGYTDTQYF	TGCAGCGTTGAAGCTCTTACAGGGTACACAGATACGCAGTATTTT
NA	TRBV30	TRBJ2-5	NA	CAWSHFLRHLRGETQYF	TGTGCCTGGAGTCACTTTCTCCGGCACTTACGAGGGGAGACCCAGTACTTC
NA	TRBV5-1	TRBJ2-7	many	CASSLLGQGLSYEQYF	TGCGCCAGCAGCCTGCTGGGTCAGGGGCTTTCGTACGAGCAGTACTTC
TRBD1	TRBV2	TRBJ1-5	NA	CASGSDRGGNQPQHF	TGTGCCAGCGGATCTGACAGGGGGGGCAATCAGCCCCAGCATTTT
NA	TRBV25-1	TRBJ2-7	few	CASSETGIKTYEQYF	TGTGCCAGCAGTGAAACCGGGATAAAAACCTACGAGCAGTACTTC
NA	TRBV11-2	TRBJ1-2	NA	CASSSRTETNYGYTF	TGTGCCAGCAGCTCCCGTACAGAGACTAACTATGGCTACACCTTC
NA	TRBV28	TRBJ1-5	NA	CASRLEYLGQPQHF	TGTGCCAGCAGGCTAGAGTATTTAGGTCAGCCCCAGCATTTT
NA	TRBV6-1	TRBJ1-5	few	CASSEARGNQPQHF	TGTGCCAGCAGTGAAGCGCGCGGGAATCAGCCCCAGCATTTT
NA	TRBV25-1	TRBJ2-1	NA	CASGGYSYNEQFF	TGTGCCAGCGGGGGGTACTCCTACAATGAGCAGTTCTTC